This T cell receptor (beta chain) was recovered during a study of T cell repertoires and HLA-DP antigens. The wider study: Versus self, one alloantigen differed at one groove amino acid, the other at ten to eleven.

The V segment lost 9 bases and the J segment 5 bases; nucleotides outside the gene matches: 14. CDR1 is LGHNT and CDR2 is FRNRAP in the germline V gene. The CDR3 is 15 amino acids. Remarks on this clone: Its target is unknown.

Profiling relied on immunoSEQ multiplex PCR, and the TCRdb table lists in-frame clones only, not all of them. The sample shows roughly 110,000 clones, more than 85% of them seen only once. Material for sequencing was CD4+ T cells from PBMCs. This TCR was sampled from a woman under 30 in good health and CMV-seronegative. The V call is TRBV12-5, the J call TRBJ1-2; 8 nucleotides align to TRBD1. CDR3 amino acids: CASPDREDFRYGYTF. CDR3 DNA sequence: TGTGCTAGCCCGGACAGGGAGGATTTTAGATATGGCTACACCTTC.